A single TCR beta chain is shown here with its context. Here immunoSEQ multiplex PCR was the method, and the copy in TCRdb shows in-frame clones only, minus some. The data contain 25,000 to 35,000 clones, roughly 87% of them singletons. This entry is derived from a study of blood T cell repertoires in COVID-19. Per germline, CDR1 SNHLY and CDR2 FYNNEI. Deletions cut 4 bases from V and 0 bases from J, with 12 bases between. The CDR3 has 15 amino acids. The chain couples TRBV2 to TRBJ1-1, with D maybe TRBD1 (5 bases). This clonotype was obtained from a human donor in a cohort sampled during active COVID-19. The specimen sequenced was peripheral blood. The CDR3 nucleotides are TGTGCCAGCAGTGTCAGCGGGGGAATGAACACTGAAGCTTTCTTT. Its translation is CASSVSGGMNTEAFF.